The 3 T cell receptor beta chains reported below all come from one sample, sequenced in a study of shared clonotypes between healthy human individuals. Terminally differentiated effector memory CD45RA+ cells were left out of the naive CD8 fraction, which was CD45RO-negative and positively selected for CCR7. Produced via immunoSEQ multiplex PCR; TCRdb's table is partial and in-frame only. The table lists about 2 million clones, roughly 95% of them singletons. The sequencing input was naive CD8+ T cells sorted from blood. The receptors originated from a man aged 18 to 29 in good health.

The gene calls are TRBV19 and TRBJ1-1, with unresolved D. Looked up from germline, CDR1 is LNHDA and CDR2 is SQIVND (reference sequence). V gave up 4 bases and J gave up 0 bases, with 9 bases separating them. This CDR3 has 14 amino acids. The CDR3 loop reads CASSTSDMNTEAFF. Written as DNA, the CDR3 is TGTGCCAGTAGTACCTCAGACATGAACACTGAAGCTTTCTTT.

The J gene is TRBJ1-5, the V gene TRBV27; D may be TRBD1 (5 bases). V was pared by 6 bases and J by 9 bases, with 24 bases between. Germline V lookup: CDR1 MNHEY, CDR2 SMNVEV (reference sequence). The CDR3 runs 16 residues. The CDR3 region is CASSPSSGGVVLPQHF. DNA for the CDR3: TGTGCCAGCAGCCCCAGCTCGGGGGGGGTGGTTCTGCCCCAGCATTTT.

The genes are TRBV9 and TRBJ2-3, with D possibly TRBD1 on 6 matching bases. The CDR3 contains 16 residues. Germline V lookup: CDR1 SGDLS, CDR2 YYNGEE. Trimming removed 4 bases at V and 2 bases at J, with 17 bases between. The chain's CDR3 is CASSYSGTSPTDTQYF. The CDR3 DNA is TGTGCCAGCAGCTACTCCGGGACATCCCCCACAGATACGCAGTATTTT.